The rows below give T cell receptor beta chains drawn from one sample of a study of spatial heterogeneity in lung cancer. From the 5' RACE reads, TCRdb called clonotypes with MiXCR, one entry per CDR3 protein. This table holds roughly 3,500 distinct CDR3 sequences, 35% found once. Here the sequenced sample was lung tumor tissue, taken at surgery. The origin of the receptors is a male donor with early-stage non-small cell lung cancer. Each CDR3 is given with its conserved first and last residue. D genes are given only for firm matches. Not all rows give a size; the values are once, few, many and, for expanded clones, a class.

J gene	clone size	V gene	D gene	CDR3 protein	CDR3 DNA
TRBJ1-5	medium-sized	TRBV19	-	CASNPRTPSNQPQHF	TGTGCCAGTAATCCCCGCACTCCTAGCAATCAGCCCCAGCATTTT
TRBJ2-1	-	TRBV5-1	-	CASSLTVSNEQFF	TGCGCCAGCAGCTTGACAGTTAGCAATGAGCAGTTCTTC
TRBJ2-2	few	TRBV20-1	-	CSALYRAPGPGELFF	TGCAGTGCTCTCTACCGGGCTCCAGGACCCGGGGAGCTGTTTTTT
TRBJ2-1	-	TRBV20-1	TRBD2	CSARGLAGGWGNEQFF	TGCAGTGCTAGAGGACTAGCGGGAGGATGGGGCAATGAGCAGTTCTTC
TRBJ2-2	-	TRBV7-8	-	CASSPRDWNTGELFF	TGTGCCAGCAGCCCCCGGGACTGGAACACCGGGGAGCTGTTTTTT
TRBJ2-2	-	TRBV14	-	CASSRLLTGELFF	TGTGCCAGCAGCAGACTGCTCACCGGGGAGCTGTTTTTT
TRBJ2-2	-	TRBV29-1	-	CSARFGGGTGELFF	TGCAGCGCCCGTTTTGGGGGAGGCACCGGGGAGCTGTTTTTT
TRBJ2-7	-	TRBV4-1	TRBD1	CASSQGAGGTYEQYF	TGCGCCAGCAGCCAAGGGGCAGGGGGTACCTACGAGCAGTACTTC
TRBJ2-3	-	TRBV5-1	TRBD1	CASSLEGRQGRTDTQYF	TGCGCCAGCAGCTTAGAGGGGAGACAGGGACGCACAGATACGCAGTATTTT
TRBJ2-7	-	TRBV6-4	TRBD1	CASSEPGTGALRPQRTSTEQYF	TGTGCCAGCAGTGAACCCGGGACAGGGGCCCTGCGCCCCCAGCGTACTTCTACCGAGCAGTACTTC
TRBJ2-3	-	TRBV15	-	CATSRALATSTDTQYF	TGTGCCACCAGCAGAGCTCTCGCAACTAGCACAGATACGCAGTATTTT
TRBJ2-5	-	TRBV6-5	TRBD1	CASSPGTGGRTQYF	TGTGCCAGCAGTCCGGGGACAGGGGGTCGGACCCAGTACTTC
TRBJ1-1	-	TRBV5-1	TRBD1	CASSWGQTMNTEAFF	TGCGCCAGCAGTTGGGGACAGACAATGAACACTGAAGCTTTCTTT
TRBJ2-6	-	TRBV29-1	-	CSVHSSGANVLTF	TGCAGCGTACACAGCTCTGGGGCCAACGTCCTGACTTTC
TRBJ2-7	few	TRBV30	-	CAWSDRQPYEQYF	TGTGCCTGGAGTGATCGGCAGCCCTACGAGCAGTACTTC
TRBJ2-4	medium-sized	TRBV5-1	-	CASSLDRLALAKNIQYF	TGCGCCAGCAGCTTGGACCGGCTGGCTTTAGCCAAAAACATTCAGTACTTC
TRBJ2-7	-	TRBV7-2	-	CASSPGGEQYF	TGTGCCAGCAGCCCGGGTGGGGAGCAGTACTTC
TRBJ2-1	once	TRBV6-1	TRBD2	CASSEEGLAGLNEQFF	TGTGCCAGCAGTGAAGAGGGACTAGCGGGATTAAATGAGCAGTTCTTC
TRBJ2-1	-	TRBV10-3	TRBD2	CAISGQLAGVGNEQFF	TGTGCCATCAGTGGTCAACTAGCGGGAGTAGGCAATGAGCAGTTCTTC
TRBJ2-7	-	TRBV7-9	-	CASSLFAAQVQYF	TGTGCCAGCAGCTTATTCGCAGCCCAGGTGCAGTACTTC
TRBJ2-1	few	TRBV7-6	-	CASSLEGRARNNEQFF	TGTGCCAGCAGCTTAGAAGGGCGGGCCCGAAACAATGAGCAGTTCTTC
TRBJ2-1	-	TRBV30	TRBD2	CAWSRKPGRNEQFF	TGTGCCTGGAGTCGGAAACCCGGGAGGAATGAGCAGTTCTTC
TRBJ1-1	large	TRBV2	-	CASGAGSEAFF	TGTGCCAGCGGCGCGGGCTCTGAAGCTTTCTTT
TRBJ2-1	-	TRBV7-2	-	CASSLTSYNEQFF	TGTGCCAGCAGCTTAACTTCCTACAATGAGCAGTTCTTC
TRBJ2-1	-	TRBV7-2	-	CASSLASRDEQFF	TGTGCCAGCAGCTTAGCTTCGAGGGATGAGCAGTTCTTC
TRBJ2-3	-	TRBV30	TRBD2	CASGLAGGDTQYF	TGTGCCTCGGGACTAGCGGGGGGGGATACGCAGTATTTT
TRBJ1-1	-	TRBV29-1	-	CSVGQVTMNTEAFF	TGCAGCGTTGGGCAGGTTACCATGAACACTGAAGCTTTCTTT
TRBJ2-1	-	TRBV28	-	CASSPTREQFF	TGTGCCAGCAGCCCCACTAGGGAGCAGTTCTTC
TRBJ2-3	few	TRBV3-1	-	CASSQHGTDTQYF	TGTGCCAGCAGCCAACACGGCACAGATACGCAGTATTTT
TRBJ2-7	-	TRBV2	TRBD2	CANSEERETSFLYF	TGTGCCAACAGTGAAGAGCGGGAGACTTCCTTTCTATACTTC
TRBJ2-1	-	TRBV3-1	-	CASSPDLGDDNEQFF	TGTGCCAGCAGCCCGGACCTCGGAGACGACAATGAGCAGTTCTTC
TRBJ2-3	once	TRBV7-2	-	CASSSTDTQYF	TGTGCCAGCAGCTCCACGGATACGCAGTATTTT
TRBJ2-1	-	TRBV5-1	-	CAGLRGRPYNEQFF	TGCGCCGGCTTAAGAGGGAGGCCCTACAATGAGCAGTTCTTC
TRBJ2-7	-	TRBV20-1	TRBD2	CSASPSGGLYEQYF	TGCAGTGCTAGCCCTAGCGGGGGGTTGTACGAGCAGTACTTC
TRBJ2-7	large	TRBV7-3	-	CASSLGARDEQYF	TGTGCCAGCAGCTTAGGGGCACGGGACGAGCAGTACTTC
TRBJ2-1	-	TRBV7-3	-	CASSLYLVNEQFF	TGTGCCAGCAGCTTATACCTTGTCAATGAGCAGTTCTTC
TRBJ2-2	-	TRBV9	-	CASSVAGLLSGELFF	TGTGCCAGCAGCGTAGCTGGACTACTCTCCGGGGAGCTGTTTTTT
TRBJ2-7	few	TRBV9	-	CASSVEGQPAYEQYF	TGTGCCAGCAGCGTCGAAGGACAGCCTGCCTACGAGCAGTACTTC
TRBJ2-3	many	TRBV19	TRBD1	CASTLGQGETDTQYF	TGTGCCAGTACCCTGGGACAGGGGGAAACAGATACGCAGTATTTT
TRBJ2-7	few	TRBV7-9	TRBD2	CASSLTGGYEQYF	TGTGCCAGCAGCTTAACGGGGGGTTACGAGCAGTACTTC
TRBJ2-1	-	TRBV5-1	-	CASSLNSYNEQFF	TGCGCCAGCAGTTTGAACTCCTACAATGAGCAGTTCTTC
TRBJ2-2	few	TRBV11-3	-	CASSLDQGGTVNTGELFF	TGTGCCAGCAGCTTAGATCAAGGCGGGACGGTCAACACCGGGGAGCTGTTTTTT
TRBJ2-1	few	TRBV19	TRBD2	CASSRNSGSRNEQFF	TGTGCCAGTAGTAGGAACAGCGGGAGTAGAAATGAGCAGTTCTTC
TRBJ2-3	-	TRBV7-2	-	CASSPRGIAATDTQYF	TGTGCCAGCAGCCCCCGGGGGATAGCGGCCACAGATACGCAGTATTTT
TRBJ2-7	-	TRBV2	-	CASSVAALSYEQYF	TGTGCCAGCAGTGTGGCGGCCCTCTCCTACGAGCAGTACTTC
TRBJ2-7	-	TRBV29-1	-	CSVEAGSYEQYF	TGCAGCGTTGAAGCAGGGTCCTACGAGCAGTACTTC